The 27 T cell receptor beta chains reported below all come from one sample, sequenced in a study of blood T cell repertoires in COVID-19. Sequencing was performed with immunoSEQ multiplex PCR; in TCRdb, only in-frame clones are kept and a portion is missing. There are 250,000 to 350,000 clones in the sample; roughly 90% occur only once, and around 1% lies in the top ten. The sequencing input was PBMCs or T cells enriched from blood (not recorded which). The receptor source for this set is a woman in her twenties or thirties who had recovered from COVID-19.

This chain connects TRBV4-1 to TRBJ2-7, with D perhaps matching TRBD2 (5 bases). CDR3 length: 15 residues. V was cut by 1 base and J by 3 bases, with 13 bases left in between. Germline V CDR1 and CDR2: MGHRA, YSYEKL. This chain's CDR3 is CASSQAPGGSYEQYF. Here the CDR3 DNA reads TGCGCCAGCAGCCAAGCGCCAGGAGGAAGCTACGAGCAGTACTTC.

The V and J genes are TRBV4-1 and TRBJ2-7; maybe TRBD2 (6 bases). The germline V and J ends were trimmed by 0 bases and 0 bases, with 18 bases remaining between them. CDR3 size: 18 residues. Germline CDR1 and CDR2: MGHRA and YSYEKL. The CDR3 DNA sequence: TGCGCCAGCAGCCAAGAAGCCCCCTCTAGCGCGTACTCCTACGAGCAGTACTTC. It translates to CASSQEAPSSAYSYEQYF.

The chain carries TRBV9 and TRBJ2-3, with D maybe TRBD1 (6 bases). This CDR3 spans 15 amino acids. Germline V gene data show CDR1 as SGDLS and CDR2 as YYNGEE. Trimming shortened V by 7 bases and J by 4 bases, and 19 bases separated the two germline ends. The CDR3 loop is CASAENRVEADTQYF. DNA for the CDR3: TGTGCCAGCGCAGAAAACAGGGTGGAGGCAGATACGCAGTATTTT. The entire variable domain, with the rest obtained from reference TRBV9 and TRBJ2-3, is as follows: DSGVTQTPKHLITATGQRVTLRCSPRSGDLSVYWYQQSLDQGLQFLIQYYNGEERAKGNILERFSAQQFPDLHSELNLSSLELGDSALYFCASAENRVEADTQYFGPGTRLTVL.

The chain has TRBV28 and TRBJ2-7; the D gene is possibly TRBD1 (5 bases). V was shortened by 10 bases and J by 3 bases, with 16 bases between the two germline ends. Germline CDR1 is MDHEN and CDR2 is SYDVKM. This CDR3 region has 13 residues. The CDR3 here is CATTWAGIYEQYF. In nucleotides, the CDR3 is TGTGCCACCACATGGGCAGGGATCTACGAGCAGTACTTC.

The rearrangement joins TRBV24-1 to TRBJ1-5; 8 bases map to TRBD1. V was clipped by 3 bases and J by 5 bases; unmatched bases: 8. The CDR3 runs to 16 residues. Germline V gives CDR1 KGHDR, CDR2 SFDVKD. CDR3 sequence (DNA): TGTGCCACCAGTGATCCTACAGGGGGGATGGATCAGCCCCAGCATTTT. Translated, it gives CATSDPTGGMDQPQHF.

The chain uses TRBV30 and TRBJ1-2; 8 bases align to TRBD1. Germline V CDR1 and CDR2: GTSNPN, SVGIG (reference sequence). The CDR3 is 16 residues long. Trimming cost V 2 bases and J 4 bases; bases outside gene matches: 12. The CDR3 region is CAWSFGPWTGSYGYTF. CDR3 sequence (DNA): TGTGCCTGGAGTTTCGGCCCGTGGACAGGGAGCTATGGCTACACCTTC.

J is TRBJ2-1 and V is TRBV5-1, with D possibly being TRBD1 (5 bases). Trimming stripped 4 bases from V and 6 bases from J, with 17 bases between. CDR1 and CDR2 (germline): SGHRS, YFSETQ. The CDR3 is 15 amino acids. CDR3 nucleotides: TGCGCCAGCAGCGAGATGTCAATGGGGCCCAATGAGCAGTTCTTC. It encodes CASSEMSMGPNEQFF.

The rearrangement joins TRBV28 to TRBJ2-7, with 11 bases lining up with TRBD1. V lost 9 bases to trimming and J lost 3 bases; unmatched junction nucleotides: 4. The CDR3 sequence is 13 residues long. Germline lookup yields CDR1 MDHEN and CDR2 SYDVKM. CDR3 loop: CASRTGGIYEQYF. The CDR3 region has the DNA TGTGCCAGTAGGACAGGGGGCATCTACGAGCAGTACTTC. The complete variable domain, with remaining parts taken from reference TRBV28 and TRBJ2-7, reads DVKVTQSSRYLVKRTGEKVFLECVQDMDHENMFWYRQDPGLGLRLIYFSYDVKMKEKGDIPEGYSVSREKKERFSLILESASTNQTSMYLCASRTGGIYEQYFGPGTRLTVT.

This chain links TRBV21-1 with TRBJ2-5; the DNA was not compared with TRBD2, the D call given in the table. TRBV21-1 counts as a pseudogene. This CDR3 spans 16 amino acids. CDR3 coding DNA: TGTGCCAGCAGCAAAGATAGCGCTAGCTTGGGAGAGACCCAGTACTTC. It yields the protein CASSKDSASLGETQYF.

This chain joins TRBV27 and TRBJ2-3; TRBD1 agrees at 9 bases. This CDR3 comprises 11 residues. V was clipped by 5 bases and J by 12 bases; unmatched bases: 3. In germline, CDR1 is MNHEY, CDR2 SMNVEV (reference sequence). The CDR3, as DNA: TGTGCCAGCAGTATGGGACAGGGACAGTATTTT. As protein: CASSMGQGQYF.

The rearrangement links TRBV3-1 (or the pseudogene TRBV3-2) to TRBJ2-1, with D maybe TRBD2 (5 bases). The CDR3 is made up of 17 amino acids. The germline gives CDR1 LGHDT, CDR2 YNNKEL (reference sequence). The V gene lost 0 bases and the J gene lost 2 bases, with 14 bases spanning the gap. The CDR3 spells CASSQDMAASPYNEQFF. The CDR3 DNA is TGTGCCAGCAGCCAAGATATGGCAGCTAGCCCCTACAATGAGCAGTTCTTC.

The V gene is TRBV7-9, the J gene TRBJ1-4; 8 nucleotides align to TRBD1. Germline lookup yields CDR1 SEHNR and CDR2 FQNEAQ (reference sequence). V dropped 5 bases and J dropped 4; count of bases not matched to a gene: 6. CDR3 size: 15 residues. The CDR3 sequence is CASSTTGANNEKLFF. The CDR3 region has the DNA TGTGCCAGCAGCACGACAGGGGCGAATAATGAAAAACTGTTTTTT.

The V and J genes are TRBV6-6 and TRBJ1-1; 7 bases map to TRBD1. V gave up 6 bases and J gave up 7 bases; unmatched junction bases: 11. The CDR3 totals 14 residues. Germline V lookup: CDR1 MNHNY, CDR2 SVGAGI (reference sequence). CDR3 DNA: TGTGCCAGCAGCCCCGGGACAGCCAATTTTGAAGCTTTCTTT. Protein: CASSPGTANFEAFF.

The gene calls are TRBV12-3 or TRBV12-4 and TRBJ1-5; D unresolved. The CDR3 runs to 13 residues. V lost 5 bases and J lost 4, with 9 bases in between. In DNA form, the CDR3 reads TGTGCCAGCAGTCCCGGGATAAATCAGCCCCAGCATTTT. Protein product: CASSPGINQPQHF.

Concerning this clone itself: The sample contains more than one DNA sequence encoding this CDR3. The chain links TRBV9 to TRBJ1-5, with D possibly being TRBD1 (5 bases). Germline V CDR1 and CDR2: SGDLS, YYNGEE. The V gene lost 0 bases and the J gene lost 2 bases, with 9 bases spanning the gap. The CDR3 length is 15 residues. The CDR3 reads CASSVGGGGNQPQHF. The CDR3 nucleotides are TGTGCCAGCAGCGTAGGGGGGGGAGGCAATCAGCCCCAGCATTTT. The full variable domain, rest sourced from reference TRBV9 and TRBJ1-5, is DSGVTQTPKHLITATGQRVTLRCSPRSGDLSVYWYQQSLDQGLQFLIQYYNGEERAKGNILERFSAQQFPDLHSELNLSSLELGDSALYFCASSVGGGGNQPQHFGDGTRLSIL.

The chain links TRBV5-6 to TRBJ2-2; 7 bases are a match to TRBD1. V lost 4 bases and J lost 6; bases outside the gene matches: 12. This CDR3 contains 16 residues. From germline, CDR1 is SGHDT and CDR2 YYEEEE. The CDR3 here is CASSTYATGKPGELFF. The DNA of the CDR3 is TGTGCCAGCAGCACCTACGCGACAGGGAAGCCCGGGGAGCTGTTTTTT.

The V call is TRBV25-1, the J call TRBJ1-2, with D perhaps TRBD1 (6 bases). This CDR3 has 14 amino acids. The V end was cut by 5 bases, the J end by 4 bases, with 14 bases between. Germline values: CDR1 MGHDK, CDR2 SYGVNS. This CDR3 reads CASSPTGLPYGYTF. The CDR3 DNA follows: TGTGCCAGCAGTCCCACAGGGCTTCCCTATGGCTACACCTTC.

The chain uses TRBV27 and TRBJ1-2; TRBD1 is a possible D gene (5 bases). CDR3 size: 16 residues. The germline CDR1 and CDR2 sequences are MNHEY and SMNVEV (reference sequence). V lost 5 bases and J lost 0, with 16 bases in between. In DNA form, the CDR3 reads TGTGCCAGCAGTCCCTCGTGGGGCGGAACTAACTATGGCTACACCTTC. It codes for CASSPSWGGTNYGYTF.

This clone appeared once. CDR3 in DNA: TGTGCCAGCCAAACTATCACCGGGGAGCTGTTTTTT. Amino acids: CASQTITGELFF. V and J are TRBV18 and TRBJ2-2; D is uncertain. The CDR3 has 12 amino acids. Germline CDR1 reads KGHSH; CDR2 reads LQKENI. V was cut by 8 bases and J by 4 bases, with 8 bases left in between.

This chain uses TRBV10-3 with TRBJ1-1; 8 positions agree with TRBD1. J was trimmed by 2 bases and V by 7 bases; bases with no gene match: 9. CDR3 length: 15 residues. Germline V lookup: CDR1 ENHRY, CDR2 SYGVKD. The CDR3 nucleotides are TGTGCCATCATGACCGGACAGGGTAATAACACTGAAGCTTTCTTT. As protein: CAIMTGQGNNTEAFF.

The rearrangement uses TRBV7-2 and TRBJ2-3; the match to TRBD2 covers 12 bases. CDR3 length equals 16 residues. Trimming at V came to 2 bases and at J to 3 bases, leaving 3 bases not matched to a gene. Per germline, CDR1 SGHTA and CDR2 FQGNSA. The CDR3 loop is CASSLLAGGPTDTQYF. The CDR3 coding sequence is TGTGCCAGCAGCTTACTAGCGGGGGGGCCGACAGATACGCAGTATTTT.

This chain links TRBV25-1 with TRBJ1-2; the D is unclear. The CDR3 has 14 amino acids. Deletions cut 5 bases from V and 7 bases from J, with 17 bases between. Germline CDR1 and CDR2: MGHDK and SYGVNS. DNA of the CDR3: TGTGCCAGCAGTAGTGGGCCACCCGAAGGTGGCTACACCTTC. Residues: CASSSGPPEGGYTF.

This chain links TRBV12-3 or TRBV12-4 with TRBJ1-4; unclear D gene. The CDR3 covers 13 residues. Deletions cut 2 bases from V and 5 bases from J, with 6 bases between. The CDR3 sequence is CASSLNINEKLFF. CDR3 nucleotides: TGTGCCAGCAGTTTAAATATAAATGAAAAACTGTTTTTT.

The genes are TRBV18 and TRBJ1-1; D gene uncertain. Trimming took off 2 bases at V and 7 bases at J, with 20 bases between the two ends. Per germline, CDR1 KGHSH and CDR2 LQKENI. The CDR3 runs 16 residues. In nucleotides, the CDR3 is TGTGCCAGCTCACCAAGCACGACTTCCCCCAGCTTTGAAGCTTTCTTT. This gives the protein CASSPSTTSPSFEAFF.

V and J are TRBV11-2 and TRBJ2-5, with 7 bases lining up with TRBD2. CDR1 and CDR2 (germline): SGHAT, FQNNGV. The CDR3 is made up of 15 amino acids. With V trimmed by 3 bases and J by 2 bases, 6 bases remained unmatched. This chain's CDR3 is CASSLSGELQETQYF. The CDR3 nucleotides are TGTGCCAGCAGCTTGAGCGGGGAATTACAAGAGACCCAGTACTTC.

The J gene is TRBJ1-2, the V gene TRBV4-3, with D possibly matching TRBD1 (5 bases). The germline gives CDR1 LGHNA, CDR2 YSLEER. The CDR3 covers 14 residues. Deletions cut 4 bases from V and 6 bases from J, with 15 bases between. The CDR3 nucleotides read TGCGCCAGCAGCCCTGGTCCCAGGGTCCATGGCTACACCTTC. Its translation: CASSPGPRVHGYTF.

The chain combines TRBV6-4 with TRBJ2-2; 11 bases align to TRBD2. Germline trimming cut 0 bases from V and 4 bases from J; bases unmatched to any gene: 4. This CDR3 has 17 residues. Germline V gene lookup returns CDR1 MRHNA and CDR2 SNTAGT. The CDR3 DNA follows: TGTGCCAGCAGTGACTCAGTAGCGGGGGGGTTCACCGGGGAGCTGTTTTTT. It yields the protein CASSDSVAGGFTGELFF.